The sequence of this TCR beta chain was determined in a study of T cell changes during pregnancy in multiple sclerosis. The V gene lost 5 bases and the J gene lost 3 bases, with 11 bases spanning the gap. CDR3 size: 13 residues. CDR1 and CDR2 from the germline V gene are SGHTA and FQGNSA. Clones were read by immunoSEQ multiplex PCR, and TCRdb kept only the in-frame ones, dropping some. The sample lists around 80,000 clones, 94% occurring once. The sequence was collected from a female donor in good health, enrolled as a control in a pregnancy study. The chain joins TRBV7-2 to TRBJ2-7, with D maybe TRBD2 (5 bases). The sample here was peripheral blood, taken in the second trimester of pregnancy. Written as DNA, the CDR3 is TGTGCCAGCAGCACTAGGGCGGACTACGAGCAGTACTTC. Protein: CASSTRADYEQYF.